The next 3 T cell receptor beta chains were all read from a single sample in a study of blood T cells in healthy people across ages. A second roughly 6 to 12 cycle PCR used barcoded and J-beta primers. TCRdb itself ran the 5' RACE reads through MiXCR, one entry per CDR3 protein. The table lists about 650,000 distinct CDR3 sequences, less than 40% of them singletons. What was sequenced was blood. Source of these receptors: a woman aged 80 or over in good health.

This clonotype occurred a few times. The rearrangement uses TRBV18 and TRBJ1-6; tentative D call: TRBD1 (6 bases). Germline CDR1 is KGHSH and CDR2 is LQKENI. Trimming left V 4 bases short and J 4 bases short, with 11 bases between. The CDR3 runs 15 residues. The CDR3 DNA sequence: TGTGCCAGCTCACGAGCACAGGGTTATAATTCACCCCTCCACTTT. It encodes CASSRAQGYNSPLHF.

The chain employs TRBV20-1 and TRBJ2-7, with 8 bases lining up with TRBD2. Germline V gives CDR1 DFQATT, CDR2 SNEGSKA (reference sequence). Losses at the gene ends were 0 bases for V and 0 bases for J; bases not matched to a gene: 4. CDR3 length equals 15 residues. The CDR3 nucleotides are TGCAGTGCTAGAGATAGCGGGAAAAGCTCCTACGAGCAGTACTTC. Encoded protein: CSARDSGKSSYEQYF.

This clonotype was picked up many times. The genes are TRBV6-4 and TRBJ2-4, with TRBD1 as a possible D gene (5 bases). Per germline, CDR1 MRHNA and CDR2 SNTAGT. Trimming stripped 6 bases from V and 5 bases from J, with 14 bases between. CDR3 length equals 14 residues. In nucleotides, the CDR3 is TGTGCCAGCAGCTATAAAAGGGGTGAAAACATTCAGTACTTC. The encoded protein is CASSYKRGENIQYF.